Listed below are T cell receptor beta chains from one sample, sequenced in a study of T cells in Graves' hyperthyroidism and ophthalmopathy. TCRdb re-derived calls from the multiplex PCR reads in MiXCR, one entry per CDR3 protein. Of 500,000 to 550,000 distinct CDR3 sequences listed, nearly 20% are singletons. Material: blood. These receptors originate from a man aged 35 to 55 with Graves' ophthalmopathy. CDR3s include the opening cysteine and the closing phenylalanine or tryptophan. The D gene is left open where the match is weak. Size tells how often a clone was seen (once, few, many) or the class of an expanded clone, and some rows leave it out.

>TRBJ2-6|TRBV6-5|.|.|18
CASSSPGSGSSGANVLTF
TGTGCCAGCAGTTCTCCTGGGTCCGGGAGCTCTGGGGCCAACGTCCTGACTTTC
>TRBJ2-7|TRBV3-1|few|.|16
CASSQVVQDFSYEQYF
TGTGCCAGCAGCCAAGTGGTGCAGGACTTCTCCTACGAGCAGTACTTC
>TRBJ2-1|TRBV7-9|few|TRBD2|18
CASSMSGTSGKSYNEQFF
TGTGCCAGCAGCATGTCCGGGACTAGCGGCAAGTCCTACAATGAGCAGTTCTTC
>TRBJ1-2|TRBV2|many|.|14
CASSEQRTGKGYTF
TGTGCCAGCAGTGAACAAAGGACCGGGAAAGGCTACACCTTC
>TRBJ2-4|TRBV12-3/TRBV12-4|many|TRBD2|14
CASSLRGEGNIQYF
TGTGCCAGCAGTTTGCGGGGGGAAGGAAACATTCAGTACTTC
>TRBJ2-1|TRBV7-3|many|TRBD2|15
CASSLSAGLGNEQFF
TGTGCCAGCAGCTTATCGGCGGGACTAGGCAATGAGCAGTTCTTC
>TRBJ2-2|TRBV7-9|few|.|14
CASREAGGTGELFF
TGTGCCAGCAGAGAGGCCGGAGGCACCGGGGAGCTGTTTTTT
>TRBJ2-1|TRBV11-2|.|.|18
CASSLDVRSRSPLIEQFF
TGTGCCAGCAGCTTGGATGTGCGGAGCCGATCCCCATTAATCGAGCAGTTCTTC
>TRBJ1-2|TRBV29-1|.|.|15
CSVDTVGDGTYGYTF
TGCAGCGTTGACACCGTCGGGGACGGCACGTATGGCTACACCTTC
>TRBJ1-4|TRBV2|.|TRBD1|15
CASSEGDRQNEKLFF
TGTGCCAGCAGTGAAGGGGACAGACAGAATGAAAAACTGTTTTTT
>TRBJ1-2|TRBV12-3/TRBV12-4|many|TRBD1|14
CASSLVTGGFGYTF
TGTGCCAGCAGTTTAGTTACAGGGGGCTTTGGCTACACCTTC
>TRBJ2-5|TRBV10-3|.|.|13
CAISESQGETQYF
TGTGCCATCAGTGAGTCGCAGGGGGAGACCCAGTACTTC
>TRBJ2-3|TRBV11-2|few|.|12
CASSPISDTQYF
TGTGCCAGCAGCCCTATATCAGATACGCAGTATTTT
>TRBJ2-1|TRBV2|many|.|12
CASSTAYNEQFF
TGTGCCAGCTCGACAGCCTACAATGAGCAGTTCTTC
>TRBJ2-4|TRBV30|.|TRBD1|18
CAWSPRGTGALAKNIQYF
TGTGCCTGGAGTCCTCGCGGGACAGGGGCCCTAGCCAAAAACATTCAGTACTTC
>TRBJ2-3|TRBV6-2/TRBV6-3|.|.|13
CASSYPDSDTQYF
TGTGCCAGCAGTTACCCAGACTCAGATACGCAGTATTTT
>TRBJ2-7|TRBV2|many|.|16
CASSEVLAASPYEQYF
TGTGCCAGCAGTGAGGTCCTAGCCGCTTCTCCCTACGAGCAGTACTTC
>TRBJ1-2|TRBV5-1|.|.|15
CASSLTGLSDYGYTF
TGCGCCAGCAGCTTGACAGGGCTGAGCGACTATGGCTACACCTTC
>TRBJ2-1|TRBV18|few|TRBD2|18
CASSSRPPGLADYNEQFF
TGTGCCAGCTCTTCCCGACCCCCGGGACTAGCAGATTACAATGAGCAGTTCTTC
>TRBJ2-2|TRBV4-2|.|.|16
CASSQDRTYSTGELFF
TGTGCCAGCAGCCAAGATAGGACTTACAGCACCGGGGAGCTGTTTTTT
>TRBJ2-4|TRBV20-1|many|.|14
CSARQGRRENIQYF
TGCAGTGCTAGGCAGGGGCGGCGAGAAAACATTCAGTACTTC
>TRBJ2-7|TRBV7-9|many|.|14
CASSLAGGLYEQYF
TGTGCCAGCAGCTTAGCGGGCGGCCTCTACGAGCAGTACTTC
>TRBJ1-5|TRBV6-1|.|.|14
CAGALGVNSQPQHF
TGTGCGGGAGCCCTAGGGGTGAATAGTCAGCCCCAGCATTTT
>TRBJ2-5|TRBV18|few|.|14
CASSPPMERETQYF
TGTGCCAGCTCACCACCGATGGAGAGGGAGACCCAGTACTTC
>TRBJ2-5|TRBV7-2|.|.|14
CASSTGTPGGTQYF
TGTGCCAGCAGCACCGGGACTCCAGGAGGGACCCAGTACTTC
>TRBJ2-1|TRBV5-8|.|.|11
CASSARVGQFF
TGTGCCAGCAGCGCGAGAGTCGGGCAGTTCTTC
>TRBJ2-7|TRBV5-1|few|.|12
CASSPGRFEQYF
TGCGCCAGCAGCCCGGGTCGGTTCGAGCAGTACTTC
>TRBJ2-5|TRBV7-9|few|.|15
CASSFWASREETQYF
TGTGCCAGCAGCTTTTGGGCTAGCAGGGAAGAGACCCAGTACTTC
>TRBJ2-2|TRBV19|few|.|19
CASSPHPLNGGENTGELFF
TGTGCCAGTAGTCCGCACCCTCTTAACGGCGGAGAGAACACCGGGGAGCTGTTTTTT
>TRBJ2-1|TRBV11-2|.|TRBD2|18
CASSYHTGTSGRGHEQFF
TGTGCCAGCAGCTACCATACCGGGACTAGCGGGAGAGGGCATGAGCAGTTCTTC
>TRBJ2-7|TRBV3-2|many|.|15
CASSQEPWPSYEQYF
TGTGCCAGCAGCCAAGAGCCCTGGCCATCCTACGAGCAGTACTTC
>TRBJ1-1|TRBV5-6|.|.|14
CASNFRARNTEAFF
TGTGCCAGCAACTTCAGGGCCCGGAACACTGAAGCTTTCTTT
>TRBJ1-2|TRBV6-2/TRBV6-3|few|.|14
CASSYSGRGNGYTF
TGTGCCAGCAGTTACTCTGGTAGGGGTAATGGCTACACCTTC
>TRBJ2-7|TRBV11-2|many|.|14
CASSPVRGLHEQYF
TGTGCCAGCAGCCCCGTGCGGGGGCTCCACGAGCAGTACTTC
>TRBJ1-5|TRBV27|.|TRBD1|15
CASSPRRGQSQPQHF
TGTGCCAGCAGCCCCAGAAGGGGGCAGAGTCAGCCCCAGCATTTT
>TRBJ2-7|TRBV27|.|.|14
CASSLGPKSYEQYF
TGTGCCAGCAGTTTGGGGCCCAAATCCTACGAGCAGTACTTC
>TRBJ1-4|TRBV20-1|.|.|16
CSARPPDGKGIRKLFF
TGCAGTGCTCGACCACCGGACGGGAAGGGCATCCGAAAACTGTTTTTT
>TRBJ1-5|TRBV20-1|few|.|11
CSAWSLQAQHF
TGCAGTGCTTGGTCGCTTCAAGCCCAGCATTTT
>TRBJ2-2|TRBV29-1|few|TRBD2|17
CSVAAASGRATVGELFF
TGCAGCGTTGCCGCCGCTAGCGGGAGGGCCACGGTCGGGGAGCTGTTTTTT
>TRBJ1-2|TRBV12-3/TRBV12-4|many|.|15
CASSLESTAHYGYTF
TGTGCCAGCAGTTTAGAGTCAACGGCTCACTATGGCTACACCTTC
>TRBJ2-2|TRBV20-1|.|.|14
CSARVEGNTGELFF
TGCAGCGCTAGAGTAGAGGGAAACACCGGGGAGCTGTTTTTT
>TRBJ2-5|TRBV7-9|few|.|11
CASSYGAFQYF
TGTGCCAGCAGCTACGGGGCCTTTCAGTACTTC
>TRBJ1-1|TRBV20-1|.|.|13
CRLAGETNTEAFF
TGCAGGTTGGCAGGCGAGACGAACACTGAAGCTTTCTTT
>TRBJ2-7|TRBV13|.|TRBD2|19
CASSFWTSGRLPSSYEQYF
TGTGCCAGCAGCTTCTGGACTAGCGGGAGGCTCCCGTCCTCCTACGAGCAGTACTTC
>TRBJ2-5|TRBV2|many|.|10
CATGTATQYF
TGTGCCACCGGAACGGCGACCCAGTACTTC
>TRBJ2-1|TRBV20-1|.|TRBD2|17
CSARDVRLAGFYNEQFF
TGCAGTGCTAGGGACGTACGACTAGCGGGTTTTTACAATGAGCAGTTCTTC
>TRBJ2-6|TRBV30|.|.|16
CAWSETGFSGANVLTF
TGTGCCTGGAGCGAGACAGGTTTTTCTGGGGCCAACGTCCTGACTTTC
>TRBJ2-7|TRBV14|few|TRBD2|18
CASSQGRTSGRVPYEQYF
TGTGCCAGCAGCCAAGGCCGGACTAGCGGGAGGGTCCCCTACGAGCAGTACTTC
>TRBJ2-3|TRBV27|few|TRBD2|16
CASSPSSGMSTDTQYF
TGTGCCAGCAGTCCCTCTAGCGGGATGAGCACAGATACGCAGTATTTT
>TRBJ1-5|TRBV27|.|TRBD1|17
CASSLGSLTGEDQPQHF
TGTGCCAGCAGCCTGGGGTCCCTAACAGGGGAGGATCAGCCCCAGCATTTT
>TRBJ2-3|TRBV20-1|many|TRBD2|16
CSARDLEREGTDTQYF
TGCAGTGCTAGAGATCTGGAGCGGGAGGGCACAGATACGCAGTATTTT
>TRBJ2-5|TRBV7-2|many|TRBD2|19
CASSLGPSGRTGGQETQYF
TGTGCCAGCAGCTTAGGGCCTAGCGGGAGGACAGGCGGGCAAGAGACCCAGTACTTC
>TRBJ2-5|TRBV5-1|few|TRBD2|14
CASGTAGGQETQYF
TGCGCCAGCGGGACAGCGGGAGGGCAAGAGACCCAGTACTTC
>TRBJ2-1|TRBV6-1|few|.|16
CASSFHRTPSYNEQFF
TGTGCCAGCAGTTTCCATCGGACCCCTTCCTACAATGAGCAGTTCTTC
>TRBJ2-7|TRBV12-3/TRBV12-4|.|.|15
CASSLSSLSSYEQYF
TGTGCCAGCAGTTTAAGCAGCCTTAGCTCCTACGAGCAGTACTTC
>TRBJ2-3|TRBV19|.|TRBD2|16
CASSITGGRSTDTQYF
TGTGCCAGTAGTATTACTGGCGGGAGATCCACAGATACGCAGTATTTT
>TRBJ2-7|TRBV2|.|TRBD1|14
CASNDRGGTGEQYF
TGTGCCAGCAATGACAGGGGGGGTACGGGCGAGCAGTACTTC
>TRBJ1-2|TRBV6-1|few|.|13
CASRTGPGYGYTF
TGTGCCAGCAGGACGGGTCCGGGCTATGGCTACACCTTC
>TRBJ1-2|TRBV20-1|.|.|12
CSALREDYGYTF
TGCAGTGCTTTACGGGAGGACTATGGCTACACCTTC
>TRBJ2-1|TRBV11-2|.|TRBD2|18
CASTWAPPSGGIYNEQFF
TGTGCCAGCACCTGGGCCCCCCCTAGCGGGGGTATCTACAATGAGCAGTTCTTC